Shown below are 29 T cell receptor beta chains from a single sample sequenced in a study of control samples from healthy donors and cancer patients. Sequencing used immunoSEQ multiplex PCR; TCRdb keeps in-frame clones, though not all of them. This table holds 130,000 or so clones, roughly 94% found once. What was sequenced was PBMCs. All receptors come from a man aged 55 to 70 with colorectal cancer.

This chain uses TRBV7-2 with TRBJ1-2; 9 bases map to TRBD1. Germline assignment: CDR1 SGHTA and CDR2 FQGNSA. Losses at the gene ends were 4 bases for V and 8 bases for J; bases not matched to a gene: 5. The CDR3 runs to 13 residues. The CDR3 reads CASSSRDREGYTF. The CDR3 DNA sequence: TGTGCCAGCAGCTCCCGGGACAGGGAAGGCTACACCTTC.

This clone has a single count. The V gene is TRBV10-2, the J gene TRBJ2-7; D is unresolved. Trimming removed 2 bases from V and 3 bases from J, with 11 bases in between. The CDR3 is 14 amino acids. The V gene's germline CDR1 is WSHSY and CDR2 SAAADI. The CDR3 DNA follows: TGCGCCAGCAGTGAGATCCTTTTGATCTACGAGCAGTACTTC. Translation: CASSEILLIYEQYF.

This rearrangement joins TRBV30 to TRBJ1-2; 8 positions match TRBD1. Trimming took 3 bases from V and 7 from J; bases not matched to a gene: 7. This CDR3 region has 13 residues. Germline V lookup: CDR1 GTSNPN, CDR2 SVGIG (reference sequence). This CDR3 is CAWSLDRGGGYTF. CDR3 bases: TGTGCCTGGAGCCTCGACAGGGGCGGTGGCTACACCTTC.

The chain links TRBV5-1 to TRBJ2-1; TRBD2 aligns across 8 bases. The CDR3 is 13 residues long. V dropped 6 bases and J dropped 6; count of bases not matched to a gene: 5. Germline V gene lookup returns CDR1 SGHRS and CDR2 YFSETQ. The CDR3 DNA reads TGCGCCAGCACCGGGGGGGCGACCAATGAGCAGTTCTTC. Amino acids: CASTGGATNEQFF.

The J gene is TRBJ2-7, the V gene TRBV28; either TRBD1 or TRBD2 may fit D (6 bases each). Trimming removed 4 bases from V and 9 bases from J, with 25 bases in between. This CDR3 has 16 amino acids. Germline V gives CDR1 MDHEN, CDR2 SYDVKM. CDR3 nucleotides: TGTGCCAGCAGTTCCCACAGTTTAACGGGGGCCTTCGGGCAGTACTTC. Translation: CASSSHSLTGAFGQYF.

The chain employs TRBV24-1 and TRBJ1-5, with no clear D. With 8 bases removed from V and 8 bases from J, the gap between germline ends came to 15 bases. Germline CDR1 is KGHDR and CDR2 is SFDVKD. This CDR3 contains 13 residues. The CDR3 region is CATTSGVWKPQHF. The DNA of the CDR3 is TGTGCCACCACAAGCGGGGTATGGAAGCCCCAGCATTTT.

The V gene is TRBV3-1 (or the pseudogene TRBV3-2), the J gene TRBJ2-3, with a tentative D call TRBD2 (5 bases). V dropped 7 bases and J dropped 2 bases, with 10 bases sitting between them. The CDR3 is 13 amino acids. Germline loops: CDR1 LGHDT, CDR2 YNNKEL (reference sequence). CDR3 DNA sequence: TGTGCCAGCACCGGGGATTACACAGATACGCAGTATTTT. As protein: CASTGDYTDTQYF.

Written as DNA, the CDR3 is TGCGCCAGCAGCCCCGGACTAGCGAACCGAGAGACCCAGTACTTC. Its protein is CASSPGLANRETQYF. The rearrangement uses TRBV4-1 and TRBJ2-5; TRBD2 matches 9 bases. The CDR3 is 15 amino acids. With V trimmed by 4 bases and J by 4 bases, 7 bases remained unmatched. Germline V gene sequence: CDR1 MGHRA, CDR2 YSYEKL.

This rearrangement joins TRBV19 to TRBJ1-5; 11 bases fit TRBD1. The CDR3 is 17 amino acids. Germline lookup yields CDR1 LNHDA and CDR2 SQIVND (reference sequence). The J segment lost 0 bases and the V segment lost 7 bases, leaving 8 bases of the junction unmatched. For the CDR3, the DNA is TGTGCCAGTACCTCCCCGGGACAGGGGGTTAGCAATCAGCCCCAGCATTTT. Protein product: CASTSPGQGVSNQPQHF.

The chain links TRBV7-2 to TRBJ2-1; TRBD2 matches 9 bases. CDR3 size: 17 residues. Germline V gene data show CDR1 as SGHTA and CDR2 as FQGNSA. The trim removed 1 base at V and 6 bases at J, leaving 10 bases unmatched. For the CDR3, the DNA is TGTGCCAGCAGCTTAGATTTCCTAGCGGGGTACCGCAATGAGCAGTTCTTC. Its protein is CASSLDFLAGYRNEQFF.

V gene TRBV6-6 combines with J gene TRBJ1-2; D perhaps matches TRBD1 (6 bases). The CDR3 extends over 13 amino acids. Trimming took 6 bases from V and 8 from J, leaving 16 bases between them. Germline CDR1 MNHNY, CDR2 SVGAGI (reference sequence). The CDR3 nucleotides read TGTGCCAGCAGCCTAACAGGGACTGAGGGCTACACCTTC. Protein sequence: CASSLTGTEGYTF.

The V call is TRBV7-2, the J call TRBJ1-2; D unresolved. V shed 2 bases and J shed 8 bases, with 12 bases lying between them. CDR3 size: 13 residues. Germline V gives CDR1 SGHTA, CDR2 FQGNSA. The CDR3 spells CASSLPPIGGYTF. DNA for the CDR3: TGTGCCAGCAGCTTACCTCCTATTGGGGGCTACACCTTC.

This chain joins TRBV29-1 and TRBJ1-1; 11 nucleotides align to TRBD1. This CDR3 has 12 residues. CDR1 is SQVTM, CDR2 ANQGSEA, per germline. The J segment lost 7 bases and the V segment lost 5 bases, leaving 3 bases of the junction unmatched. CDR3 amino acids: CSVRTGGIEAFF. DNA for the CDR3: TGCAGCGTTCGGACAGGGGGCATTGAAGCTTTCTTT.

As regards this clone: The same CDR3 arises from other DNA sequences in this sample as well. The chain is built from TRBV5-5 and TRBJ2-5; D may match TRBD1 or TRBD2 (5 bases each). CDR3 length: 15 residues. V shed 0 bases and J shed 4 bases, with 13 bases lying between them. Germline V gene lookup returns CDR1 SGHKS and CDR2 YYEKEE (reference sequence). CDR3 sequence reads: CASSLGGGAGETQYF. The DNA of the CDR3 is TGTGCCAGCAGCTTGGGTGGGGGAGCAGGAGAGACCCAGTACTTC.

V is TRBV3-1 (or the pseudogene TRBV3-2) and J is TRBJ2-5; D is uncertain. The germline V gene encodes CDR1 LGHDT and CDR2 YNNKEL (reference sequence). The CDR3 covers 14 residues. Trimming cost V 2 bases and J 0 bases, with 7 bases left between them. The CDR3 loop reads CASSQLGYQETQYF. CDR3 in DNA: TGTGCCAGCAGCCAATTGGGGTACCAAGAGACCCAGTACTTC.

The chain uses TRBV28 and TRBJ2-7; 12 nucleotides match TRBD1. V lost 3 bases, J lost 3 bases, and 3 bases stayed unmatched. This CDR3 contains 15 residues. Germline V gene sequence: CDR1 MDHEN, CDR2 SYDVKM. The CDR3 region has the DNA TGTGCCAGCAGTTTTGGGACAGGGGGCTACTACGAGCAGTACTTC. Residues: CASSFGTGGYYEQYF.

The rearrangement uses TRBV5-1 and TRBJ2-5; D unclear. V dropped 0 bases and J dropped 2 bases, with 8 bases sitting between them. Germline CDR1 reads SGHRS; CDR2 reads YFSETQ. The CDR3 covers 14 residues. For the CDR3, the DNA is TGCGCCAGCAGCTTGGATACAGCACAAGAGACCCAGTACTTC. This sequence encodes CASSLDTAQETQYF.

V and J are TRBV12-3 or TRBV12-4 and TRBJ1-2; no definite D call. Trimming cost V 4 bases and J 5 bases, with 11 bases left between them. This CDR3 region has 13 residues. DNA for the CDR3: TGTGCCAGCAGTTCCCGAGGCACGTATGGCTACACCTTC. Translating it yields CASSSRGTYGYTF.

V is TRBV6-1 and J is TRBJ1-5; TRBD1 agrees at 12 bases. Germline V gene lookup returns CDR1 MNHNS and CDR2 SASEGT. With 4 bases clipped from V and 0 bases from J, the junction kept 10 bases outside the gene matches. CDR3 length: 19 residues. CDR3 nucleotide sequence: TGTGCCAGCAGTGCCTTACCGGGACAGGGGGCCATTAGCAATCAGCCCCAGCATTTT. Amino acid sequence: CASSALPGQGAISNQPQHF.

The J gene is TRBJ2-7, the V gene TRBV5-1; 12 nucleotides agree with TRBD1. The V and J ends lost 4 bases and 4 bases, in that order; junction bases with no gene match: 6. This CDR3 has 15 amino acids. CDR1 and CDR2 (germline): SGHRS, YFSETQ. The CDR3 DNA follows: TGCGCCAGCAGCCCGGGGACAGGGGGCGCGTACGAGCAGTACTTC. It specifies CASSPGTGGAYEQYF.

V gene TRBV9 combines with J gene TRBJ2-3, with TRBD2 matching 11 bases. V lost 0 bases to trimming and J lost 11 bases; unmatched junction nucleotides: 14. Germline assignment: CDR1 SGDLS and CDR2 YYNGEE. This CDR3 contains 17 residues. The CDR3, as DNA: TGTGCCAGCAGCGTAGGGCATAGCGGGGGGGCCCCCCAGGGGCAGTATTTT. Translated: CASSVGHSGGAPQGQYF.

J is TRBJ2-1 and V is TRBV3-1 (or the pseudogene TRBV3-2); 11 bases align to TRBD2. This CDR3 contains 15 residues. Germline V gene sequence: CDR1 LGHDT, CDR2 YNNKEL (reference sequence). Losses at the gene ends were 4 bases for V and 7 bases for J; bases not matched to a gene: 6. The CDR3 region is CASSRLTSGGNEQFF. The CDR3 coding sequence is TGTGCCAGCAGCCGTTTAACTAGCGGGGGTAATGAGCAGTTCTTC.

The rearrangement joins TRBV3-1 (or the pseudogene TRBV3-2) to TRBJ1-5, with D possibly being TRBD1 (6 bases). V lost 1 base and J 9 bases, leaving 16 bases between the germline ends. The germline CDR1 and CDR2 sequences are LGHDT and YNNKEL (reference sequence). This CDR3 comprises 15 residues. This chain's CDR3 is CASSQGGGQAWPQHF. As DNA, the CDR3 is TGTGCCAGCAGCCAAGGAGGGGGGCAGGCCTGGCCCCAGCATTTT.

V usage is TRBV29-1 and J usage is TRBJ1-2; 9 positions match TRBD1. The V segment lost 6 bases and the J segment 6 bases; nucleotides outside the gene matches: 5. The CDR3 has 12 amino acids. Germline loops: CDR1 SQVTM, CDR2 ANQGSEA. CDR3 sequence: CSVGDRENGYTF. The CDR3 nucleotides are TGCAGCGTCGGGGACAGGGAGAATGGCTACACCTTC.

The chain uses TRBV18 and TRBJ1-6, with 7 bases fitting TRBD1. Germline-derived CDR1 and CDR2 are KGHSH and LQKENI. CDR3 length: 16 residues. After removal of 4 bases from V and 5 bases from J, the junction contained 8 bases not matched to a gene. The DNA for the CDR3 is TGTGCCAGCTCACGCGGGACAGCTCTAAATAATTCACCCCTCCACTTT. This encodes CASSRGTALNNSPLHF.

The V call is TRBV24-1, the J call TRBJ1-5; D unresolved. CDR1 is KGHDR and CDR2 is SFDVKD in the germline V gene. Trimming stripped 6 bases from V and 2 bases from J, with 4 bases between. CDR3 size: 12 residues. CDR3 nucleotide sequence: TGTGCCACCAGTCTTGGCAATCAGCCCCAGCATTTT. Translating gives CATSLGNQPQHF.

The chain links TRBV3-1 (or the pseudogene TRBV3-2) to TRBJ1-4; D is perhaps TRBD1 (6 bases). Germline values: CDR1 LGHDT, CDR2 YNNKEL (reference sequence). V was clipped by 1 base and J by 10 bases, with 13 bases between them. The CDR3 has 14 residues. The CDR3 here is CASSQGAGGGKLFF. The CDR3 nucleotides are TGTGCCAGCAGCCAAGGGGCGGGGGGCGGAAAACTGTTTTTT.

The chain is built from TRBV19 and TRBJ1-5; TRBD1 aligns across 10 bases. CDR3 length: 13 amino acids. The germline gives CDR1 LNHDA, CDR2 SQIVND (reference sequence). Germline trimming cut 11 bases from V and 13 bases from J; bases unmatched to any gene: 14. The CDR3 sequence is CASSGTGAPRQHF. The CDR3 DNA follows: TGTGCCTCCTCCGGGACAGGGGCTCCCCGGCAGCATTTT.

The chain has TRBV7-9 and TRBJ2-3; D perhaps matches TRBD2 (7 bases). Trimming pared 1 base from V and 6 bases from J, leaving 14 bases between. CDR1 SEHNR and CDR2 FQNEAQ come from the germline V gene (reference sequence). The CDR3 totals 15 residues. The CDR3 DNA reads as TGTGCCAGCAGCTTAGACGGGGGGCAGATGGATACGCAGTATTTT. Protein: CASSLDGGQMDTQYF. The whole variable domain, filled in from reference TRBV7-9 and TRBJ2-3, reads DTGVSQNPRHKITKRGQNVTFRCDPISEHNRLYWYRQTLGQGPEFLTYFQNEAQLEKSRLLSDRFSAERPKGSFSTLEIQRTEQGDSAMYLCASSLDGGQMDTQYFGPGTRLTVL.